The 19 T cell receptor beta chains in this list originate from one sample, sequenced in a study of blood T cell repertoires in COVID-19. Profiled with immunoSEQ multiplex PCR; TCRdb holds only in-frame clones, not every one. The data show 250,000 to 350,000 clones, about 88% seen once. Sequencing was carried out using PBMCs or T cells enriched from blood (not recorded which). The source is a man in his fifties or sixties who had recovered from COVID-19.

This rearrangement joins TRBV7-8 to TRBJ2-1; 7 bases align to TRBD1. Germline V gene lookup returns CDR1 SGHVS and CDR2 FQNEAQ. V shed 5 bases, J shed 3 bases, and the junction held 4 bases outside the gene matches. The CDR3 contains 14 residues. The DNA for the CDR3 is TGTGCCAGCAGCCGCAGACAGGGCTACAATGAGCAGTTCTTC. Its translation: CASSRRQGYNEQFF.

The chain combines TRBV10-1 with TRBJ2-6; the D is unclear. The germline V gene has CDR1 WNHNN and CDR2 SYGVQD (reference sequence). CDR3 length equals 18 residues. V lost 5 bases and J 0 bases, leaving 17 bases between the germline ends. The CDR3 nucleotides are TGCGCCAGCAGTTCCGGGTCGATGATTAGCTCTGGGGCCAACGTCCTGACTTTC. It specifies CASSSGSMISSGANVLTF.

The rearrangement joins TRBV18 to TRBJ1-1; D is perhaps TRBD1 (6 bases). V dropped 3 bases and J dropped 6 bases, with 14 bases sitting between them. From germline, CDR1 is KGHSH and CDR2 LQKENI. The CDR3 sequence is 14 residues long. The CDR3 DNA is TGTGCCAGCTCACCGCGGGGGGCGCCCGCTGAAGCTTTCTTT. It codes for CASSPRGAPAEAFF.

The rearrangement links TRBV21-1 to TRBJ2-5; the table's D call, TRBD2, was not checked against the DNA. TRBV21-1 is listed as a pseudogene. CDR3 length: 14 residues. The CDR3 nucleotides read TGTGCCAGCAGCAAACTAAGACTCCAAGAGACCCAGTACTTC. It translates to CASSKLRLQETQYF.

This CDR3 reads CASRAGTGNSPLHF. CDR3 bases: TGTGCCAGTAGGGCAGGGACTGGAAATTCACCCCTCCACTTT. This rearrangement joins TRBV19 to TRBJ1-6; D might be TRBD1 (5 bases). Germline V gene sequence: CDR1 LNHDA, CDR2 SQIVND (reference sequence). Trimming took 6 bases from V and 7 from J, leaving 13 bases between them. This CDR3 region has 14 residues.

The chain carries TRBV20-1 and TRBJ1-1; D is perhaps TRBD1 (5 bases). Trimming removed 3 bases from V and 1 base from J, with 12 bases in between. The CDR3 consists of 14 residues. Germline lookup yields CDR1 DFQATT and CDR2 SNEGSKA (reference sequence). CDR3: CSASLDSSNTEAFF. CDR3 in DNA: TGCAGTGCTAGTCTAGACAGCTCGAACACTGAAGCTTTCTTT.

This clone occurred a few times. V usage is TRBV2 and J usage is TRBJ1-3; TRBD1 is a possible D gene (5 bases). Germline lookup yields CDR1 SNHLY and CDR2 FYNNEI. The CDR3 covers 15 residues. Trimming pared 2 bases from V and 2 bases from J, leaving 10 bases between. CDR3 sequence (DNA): TGTGCCAGCAGTGAAATGTGGGGGGCTGGAAACACCATATATTTT. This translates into CASSEMWGAGNTIYF.

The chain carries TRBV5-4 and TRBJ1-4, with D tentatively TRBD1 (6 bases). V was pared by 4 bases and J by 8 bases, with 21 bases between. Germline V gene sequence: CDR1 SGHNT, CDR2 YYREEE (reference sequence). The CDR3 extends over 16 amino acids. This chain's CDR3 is CASSPPRGSAPEKLFF. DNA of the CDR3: TGTGCCAGCAGCCCACCTAGGGGGAGCGCTCCGGAAAAACTGTTTTTT.

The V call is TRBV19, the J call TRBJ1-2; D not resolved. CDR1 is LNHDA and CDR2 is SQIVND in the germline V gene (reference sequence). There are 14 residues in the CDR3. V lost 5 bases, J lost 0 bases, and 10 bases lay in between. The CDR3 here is CASSPATTNYGYTF. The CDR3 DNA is TGTGCCAGTAGTCCCGCAACAACTAACTATGGCTACACCTTC.

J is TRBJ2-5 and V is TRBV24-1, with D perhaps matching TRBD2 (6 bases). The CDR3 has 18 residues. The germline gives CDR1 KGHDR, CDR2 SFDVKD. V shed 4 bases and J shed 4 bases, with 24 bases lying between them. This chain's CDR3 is CATSESTGALAGRETQYF. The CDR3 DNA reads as TGTGCCACCAGTGAGTCTACGGGAGCCTTAGCCGGCCGAGAGACCCAGTACTTC.

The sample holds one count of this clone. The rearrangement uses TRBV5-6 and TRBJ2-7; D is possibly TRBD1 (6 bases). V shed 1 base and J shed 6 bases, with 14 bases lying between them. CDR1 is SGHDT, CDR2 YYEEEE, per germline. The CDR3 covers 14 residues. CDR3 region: CASSLTAQGREQYF. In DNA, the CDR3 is TGTGCCAGCAGCTTGACCGCGCAGGGGCGCGAGCAGTACTTC. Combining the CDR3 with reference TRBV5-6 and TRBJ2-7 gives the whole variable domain DAGVTQSPTHLIKTRGQQVTLRCSPKSGHDTVSWYQQALGQGPQFIFQYYEEEERQRGNFPDRFSGHQFPNYSSELNVNALLLGDSALYLCASSLTAQGREQYFGPGTRLTVT.

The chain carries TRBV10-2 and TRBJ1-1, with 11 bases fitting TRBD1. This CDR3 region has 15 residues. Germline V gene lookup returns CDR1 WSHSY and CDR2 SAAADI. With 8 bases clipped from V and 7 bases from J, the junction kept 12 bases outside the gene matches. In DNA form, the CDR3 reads TGCGCCAGCTCGAGAGGAGGACAGGGGGCGTTTGAAGCTTTCTTT. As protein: CASSRGGQGAFEAFF.

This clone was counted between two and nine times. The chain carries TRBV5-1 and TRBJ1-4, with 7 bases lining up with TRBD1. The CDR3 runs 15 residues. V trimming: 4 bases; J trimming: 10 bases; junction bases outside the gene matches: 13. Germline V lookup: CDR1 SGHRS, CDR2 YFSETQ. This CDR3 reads CASSPDRQIGGKLFF. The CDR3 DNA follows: TGCGCCAGCAGCCCGGACAGGCAAATTGGTGGAAAACTGTTTTTT. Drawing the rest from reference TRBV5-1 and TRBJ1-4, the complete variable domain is KAGVTQTPRYLIKTRGQQVTLSCSPISGHRSVSWYQQTPGQGLQFLFEYFSETQRNKGNFPGRFSGRQFSNSRSEMNVSTLELGDSALYLCASSPDRQIGGKLFFGSGTQLSVL.

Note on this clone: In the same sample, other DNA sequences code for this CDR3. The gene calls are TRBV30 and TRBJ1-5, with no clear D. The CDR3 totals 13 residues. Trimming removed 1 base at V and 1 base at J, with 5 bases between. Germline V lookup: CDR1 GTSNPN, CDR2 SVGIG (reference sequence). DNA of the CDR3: TGTGCCTGGAGTGGGCAGAGCAATCAGCCCCAGCATTTT. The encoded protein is CAWSGQSNQPQHF.

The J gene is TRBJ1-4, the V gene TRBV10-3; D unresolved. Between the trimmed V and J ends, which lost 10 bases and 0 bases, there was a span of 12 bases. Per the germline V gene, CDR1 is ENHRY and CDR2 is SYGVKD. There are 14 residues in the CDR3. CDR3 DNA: TGTGCCACAAAGCAACAGTCAACTAATGAAAAACTGTTTTTT. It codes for CATKQQSTNEKLFF.

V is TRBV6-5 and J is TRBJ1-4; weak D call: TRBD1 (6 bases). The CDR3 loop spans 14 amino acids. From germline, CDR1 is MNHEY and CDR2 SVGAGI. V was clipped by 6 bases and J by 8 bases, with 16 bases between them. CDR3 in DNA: TGTGCCAGCAGCTCCCAGGGGTTGGTGGAAAAACTGTTTTTT. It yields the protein CASSSQGLVEKLFF.

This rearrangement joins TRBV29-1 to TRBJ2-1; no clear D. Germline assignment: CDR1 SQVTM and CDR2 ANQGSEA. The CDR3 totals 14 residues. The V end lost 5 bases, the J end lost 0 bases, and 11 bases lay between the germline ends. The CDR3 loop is CSVLVRSSYNEQFF. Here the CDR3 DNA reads TGCAGCGTTCTCGTCAGAAGCTCCTACAATGAGCAGTTCTTC.

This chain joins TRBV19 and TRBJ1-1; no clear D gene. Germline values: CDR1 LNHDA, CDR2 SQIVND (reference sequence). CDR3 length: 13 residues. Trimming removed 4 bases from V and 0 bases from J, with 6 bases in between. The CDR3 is CASSNSVNTEAFF. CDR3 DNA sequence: TGTGCCAGTAGTAATAGCGTGAACACTGAAGCTTTCTTT. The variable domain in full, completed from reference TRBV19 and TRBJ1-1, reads DGGITQSPKYLFRKEGQNVTLSCEQNLNHDAMYWYRQDPGQGLRLIYYSQIVNDFQKGDIAEGYSVSREKKESFPLTVTSAQKNPTAFYLCASSNSVNTEAFFGQGTRLTVV.

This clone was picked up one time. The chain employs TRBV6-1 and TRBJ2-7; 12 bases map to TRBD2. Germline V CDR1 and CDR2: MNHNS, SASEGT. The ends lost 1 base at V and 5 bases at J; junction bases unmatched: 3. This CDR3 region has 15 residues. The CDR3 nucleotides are TGTGCCAGCAGTGAAGGACTAGCGGGAGTCCACGAGCAGTACTTC. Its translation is CASSEGLAGVHEQYF.